A single sample is the source of the 8 T cell receptor beta chains below, sequenced in a study of blood T cell repertoires in COVID-19. The method was immunoSEQ multiplex PCR; TCRdb's version includes in-frame clones alone and lacks a portion of them. The repertoire consists of around 260,000 clones, with over 75% occurring once and the leading ten covering about 0.7%. The material sequenced was peripheral blood. These receptors all come from a human donor in a cohort sampled during active COVID-19.

The rearrangement uses TRBV3-1 (or the pseudogene TRBV3-2) and TRBJ2-3; D remains ambiguous. CDR3 size: 14 residues. Trimming shortened V by 0 bases and J by 5 bases, and 9 bases separated the two germline ends. CDR1 and CDR2 (germline): LGHDT, YNNKEL (reference sequence). DNA of the CDR3: TGTGCCAGCAGCCAAGATCGACTCGGAGATACGCAGTATTTT. Its protein is CASSQDRLGDTQYF.

This clone appeared a single time. The rearrangement uses TRBV7-9 and TRBJ1-2; maybe TRBD1 (5 bases). The CDR3 covers 12 residues. With 6 bases removed from V and 2 bases from J, the gap between germline ends came to 7 bases. Germline V lookup: CDR1 SEHNR, CDR2 FQNEAQ (reference sequence). This CDR3 is CASRDRNYGYTF. The CDR3 DNA is TGTGCCAGCAGAGACAGAAACTATGGCTACACCTTC.

This chain links TRBV6-4 with TRBJ2-1; 10 bases are shared with TRBD2. The germline V gene encodes CDR1 MRHNA and CDR2 SNTAGT. The CDR3 has 15 amino acids. J gave up 7 bases and V 0 bases, and 3 bases lay outside the gene matches. The CDR3 DNA sequence: TGTGCCAGCAGTGACTCGCCTAGCGGGGGTAATGAGCAGTTCTTC. This gives the protein CASSDSPSGGNEQFF.

The chain carries TRBV19 and TRBJ1-1; D is ambiguous. This CDR3 region has 16 residues. The germline V gene has CDR1 LNHDA and CDR2 SQIVND (reference sequence). Trimming left V 6 bases short and J 0 bases short, with 17 bases between. The CDR3, as DNA: TGTGCCAGTAGCTCCCAGGCAGAAGCAATGAACACTGAAGCTTTCTTT. Protein sequence: CASSSQAEAMNTEAFF.

V usage is TRBV27 and J usage is TRBJ1-4; 7 bases line up with TRBD1. This CDR3 spans 19 amino acids. Unmatched junction bases numbered 15, after V lost 3 bases and J lost 2 bases. The germline V gene encodes CDR1 MNHEY and CDR2 SMNVEV (reference sequence). The CDR3 is CASSFLPEPGQMTNEKLFF. The CDR3 DNA is TGTGCCAGCAGTTTCCTACCTGAACCGGGACAGATGACTAATGAAAAACTGTTTTTT.

This chain's CDR3 is CASSQEGGVGGYTF. CDR3 nucleotides: TGCGCCAGCAGCCAAGAAGGCGGGGTCGGCGGCTACACCTTC. J is TRBJ1-2 and V is TRBV4-3; no firm D call. Germline loops: CDR1 LGHNA, CDR2 YSLEER. This CDR3 has 14 residues. V lost 0 bases and J lost 8, with 13 bases in between.

The chain is built from TRBV7-2 and TRBJ1-6; the match to TRBD1 covers 8 bases. Germline CDR1 and CDR2: SGHTA and FQGNSA. The J segment lost 8 bases and the V segment lost 5 bases, leaving 17 bases of the junction unmatched. The CDR3 has 18 residues. The CDR3 is CASSPYSLMTGVDSPLHF. CDR3 DNA sequence: TGTGCCAGCAGCCCCTACTCATTAATGACAGGGGTAGATTCACCCCTCCACTTT.

The CDR3: CATDRGGNTIYF. The CDR3 nucleotides are TGTGCCACCGACAGGGGTGGAAACACCATATATTTT. The V call is TRBV19, the J call TRBJ1-3; 8 bases agree with TRBD1. The V segment lost 10 bases and the J segment 3 bases; nucleotides outside the gene matches: 2. The CDR3 sequence is 12 residues long. Germline V gives CDR1 LNHDA, CDR2 SQIVND (reference sequence).